The sequence of this TCR beta chain was determined in a study of CXCR3-negative and CXCR3-positive naive CD8 T cells (dated by TCRdb to about 2019). For the wider study: In total, about 130 million TRB reads were obtained, or roughly 1.5 +/- 0.3 million reads per library. TRBV-TRBJ cluster analysis included naive subsets from about 5 donors and memory cells from 3 donors. Diversity and physicochemical repertoire analyses covered under twelve donors pooled from two independent experiments.

TCRdb names NextSeq 550 as the instrument used. The Human TCR Profiling Kit (MiLaboratory) was used to make UMI-labeled 5' RACE TRB cDNA libraries. The full amount of extracted RNA was used for cDNA synthesis, and the full amount of resulting cDNA was used for PCR amplification. Libraries were prepared in parallel with an identical number of PCR cycles. Processing in the source paper ran as follows. With a minimum of two reads required per UMI, MIGEC and MiXCR pulled out about 54,000 +/- 9,700 unique UMI-labeled TRB cDNA molecules from each library. On average, roughly 40,000 +/- 10,000 functional in-frame TRB CDR3 nucleotide clonotypes lacking stop codons were found per library. After downsampling to 5000 UMI-labeled TRB molecules per sample, diversity metrics, including normalized Shannon-Wiener and Chao1, were computed in VDJtools. VDJtools was used to calculate clonotype-size-weighted physicochemical properties of the central five CDR3 residues, namely interaction energy, strength, volume and Kidera factor 4. TCRdb reprocessed the public reads and reports one entry per CDR3 protein sequence, without DNA. The authors' filters were not applied to this entry. The sample table gives about 92,000 distinct CDR3 sequences. The top ten clonotypes cover 0.8% to 0.85% of the sample.

For every CD8+ T cell subset, 300,000 cells were flow-sorted straight into RLT lysis buffer, and each subset was sorted in triplicate. To keep memory contaminants out, a stringent definition of naive CD8+ T cells was applied: CD45RO-CCR7+CD27+CD95-. Peripheral blood mononuclear cells were isolated from buffy coats by standard density gradient centrifugation. Naive CXCR3-negative and CXCR3-positive CD8+ T cells were flow-sorted on a FACSAria III. Total RNA was extracted from sorted cells with an RNeasy Mini Kit. Overall study outcomes, separate from this receptor: TRB CDR3s from CXCR3-positive naive cells showed higher hydrophobicity (lower Kidera factor 4), lower energy, and higher strength and volume indices than CXCR3-negative naive cells. Because CXCR3 expression was partially decreased after cryopreservation, freshly isolated PBMCs were used for most assays. Both naive subsets had comparably high repertoire diversity, while memory CD8+ T cells had much lower repertoire diversity. Within the same donor, TRBV-TRBJ usage looked similar between naive CXCR3-negative and CXCR3-positive cells, but memory cells had distinct patterns. Because surface CD5, which has been linked to self-reactivity in mice, was comparable between naive subsets, TCR interaction strength was also inferred from TRB CDR3 physicochemical properties.

Spanning cysteine to phenylalanine, the CDR3 consists of 16 amino acids. No DNA sequence is on record. Sequences SQVTM (CDR1) and ANQGSEA (CDR2) are obtained from the germline V gene. Turning to this clonotype: Which antigen it targets is not known.

This TCR was recovered from a human donor in good health. Some clones in this sample may be carry-over from other donors' samples. The chain couples TRBV29-1 to TRBJ1-1; the TRBD1 assignment by TCRdb is unverifiable without DNA. The sequenced sample consisted of naive CXCR3+ CD8+ T cells from blood. The cell subset or site label on this specimen signifies: CD45RO-CCR7+CD27+CD95- naive CD8+ T cells expressing CXCR3 (TNR3+). The CDR3 loop reads CSVEAGTGFIGTEAFF.